The 19 T cell receptor beta chains below come from one sample, sequenced in a study of T cell responses to AZD1222 COVID-19 vaccine. TCRdb keeps only in-frame clones here, not all; method: immunoSEQ multiplex PCR. The sample contains 130,000 to 150,000 clones, around 94% of which appear only once. The input for sequencing was peripheral blood, taken after recovery from COVID-19. These receptors were collected from an adult who had recovered from COVID-19.

The CDR3 DNA reads as TGTGCCAGCTCACGGTTGGGGAATGCGGGTAACGAGCAGTACTTC. This encodes CASSRLGNAGNEQYF. The J gene is TRBJ2-7, the V gene TRBV18; D possibly corresponds to TRBD2 (5 bases). The CDR3 runs to 15 residues. Trimming left V 4 bases short and J 5 bases short, with 18 bases between. Germline V gene data show CDR1 as KGHSH and CDR2 as LQKENI.

This chain uses TRBV14 with TRBJ2-1; D gene unclear. The germline V gene has CDR1 SGHDN and CDR2 FVKESK. The CDR3 loop spans 15 amino acids. Trimming removed 0 bases at V and 2 bases at J, with 8 bases between. For the CDR3, the DNA is TGTGCCAGCAGCCAAGAACAGCCCCCCTACAATGAGCAGTTCTTC. Protein: CASSQEQPPYNEQFF.

This chain connects TRBV6-5 to TRBJ1-5, with D maybe TRBD1 (5 bases). V gave up 8 bases and J gave up 0 bases, with 11 bases separating them. CDR1 is MNHEY and CDR2 is SVGAGI in the germline V gene. This CDR3 comprises 14 residues. CDR3 DNA: TGTGCCAGCCGGCAGGGCCCTAGCAATCAGCCCCAGCATTTT. It specifies CASRQGPSNQPQHF.

J is TRBJ2-5 and V is TRBV19; weak D call: TRBD2 (6 bases). CDR1 and CDR2 (germline): LNHDA, SQIVND (reference sequence). The V and J ends lost 3 bases and 2 bases respectively, with 10 bases between them. The CDR3 has 14 amino acids. The CDR3 DNA follows: TGTGCCAGTAGTATGGTTGCGGGGCAAGAGACCCAGTACTTC. Protein product: CASSMVAGQETQYF.

This clone appeared a single time. The chain couples TRBV14 to TRBJ2-1; perhaps TRBD2 as D (6 bases). V was cut by 4 bases and J by 2 bases, with 9 bases left in between. CDR1 and CDR2 (germline): SGHDN, FVKESK. This CDR3 spans 14 amino acids. CDR3 region: CASSLSGPYNEQFF. Written as DNA, the CDR3 is TGTGCCAGCAGCCTTAGCGGTCCCTACAATGAGCAGTTCTTC. Drawing the rest from reference TRBV14 and TRBJ2-1, the complete variable domain is EAGVTQFPSHSVIEKGQTVTLRCDPISGHDNLYWYRRVMGKEIKFLLHFVKESKQDESGMPNNRFLAERTGGTYSTLKVQPAELEDSGVYFCASSLSGPYNEQFFGPGTRLTVL.

The chain couples TRBV5-1 to TRBJ2-3; maybe TRBD2 (9 bases). CDR3 length equals 18 residues. Looked up from germline, CDR1 is SGHRS and CDR2 is YFSETQ. Trimming stripped 0 bases from V and 8 bases from J, with 25 bases between. CDR3 sequence (DNA): TGCGCCAGCAGCTTGGGGGGACAGGCGGGAGGGCTCTACAGTACGCAGTATTTT. This translates into CASSLGGQAGGLYSTQYF.

The chain employs TRBV2 and TRBJ2-1; 9 nucleotides agree with TRBD2. The CDR3 consists of 16 residues. The germline gives CDR1 SNHLY, CDR2 FYNNEI. Unmatched junction bases numbered 6, after V lost 6 bases and J lost 0 bases. The CDR3 DNA reads as TGTGCCAGCAGGGTACTAGCGGGTCCCTCCTACAATGAGCAGTTCTTC. Protein: CASRVLAGPSYNEQFF.

Written as DNA, the CDR3 is TGCGCCAGCAGCCAAGAGGAGGGGCAGGGGCAGCCCCAGCATTTT. Amino acids: CASSQEEGQGQPQHF. The chain links TRBV4-1 to TRBJ1-5; weak D call: TRBD1 (6 bases). The CDR3 loop spans 15 amino acids. CDR1 and CDR2 from the germline V gene are MGHRA and YSYEKL. Trimming left V 0 bases short and J 7 bases short, with 13 bases between.

The rearrangement links TRBV19 to TRBJ2-7, with 12 positions matching TRBD2. The germline CDR1 and CDR2 sequences are LNHDA and SQIVND (reference sequence). V was pared by 5 bases and J by 5 bases, with 1 base of the junction left unmatched. There are 13 residues in the CDR3. In DNA form, the CDR3 reads TGTGCCAGTAGTTGGACTAGCGGGAACGAGCAGTACTTC. This sequence encodes CASSWTSGNEQYF.

J is TRBJ2-7 and V is TRBV30, with D tentatively TRBD2 (5 bases). V lost 2 bases to trimming and J lost 4 bases, with 6 bases between them. Germline V gene sequence: CDR1 GTSNPN, CDR2 SVGIG (reference sequence). CDR3 size: 11 residues. The CDR3, as DNA: TGTGCCTGGAGTCGGGGATACGAGCAGTACTTC. Protein product: CAWSRGYEQYF.

This sequence joins TRBV5-1 and TRBJ2-5; 8 nucleotides align to TRBD2. Trimming cost V 4 bases and J 3 bases; bases outside gene matches: 5. This CDR3 region has 14 residues. Germline CDR1 is SGHRS and CDR2 is YFSETQ. Here the CDR3 DNA reads TGCGCCAGCAGCGCACCGGGACTAGAAGAGACCCAGTACTTC. This gives the protein CASSAPGLEETQYF.

Here the CDR3 reads CASSTAGGPYEQYF. The CDR3 nucleotides read TGTGCCAGTAGTACCGCCGGGGGGCCCTACGAGCAGTACTTC. This chain links TRBV19 with TRBJ2-7; a weak D match, TRBD2 (7 bases). The CDR3 has 14 amino acids. V was shortened by 4 bases and J by 2 bases, with 12 bases between the two germline ends. Germline assignment: CDR1 LNHDA and CDR2 SQIVND (reference sequence).

The chain has TRBV15 and TRBJ2-1, with 7 bases aligning to TRBD2. The germline gives CDR1 LNHNV, CDR2 YYDKDF (reference sequence). The CDR3 has 16 amino acids. With V trimmed by 0 bases and J by 6 bases, 8 bases remained unmatched. This CDR3 is CATSRDPAGVGNEQFF. In DNA, the CDR3 is TGTGCCACCAGCAGAGATCCGGCGGGAGTAGGCAATGAGCAGTTCTTC.

This clone has just one count. This chain uses TRBV7-9 with TRBJ2-6, with D uncertain. Per the germline V gene, CDR1 is SEHNR and CDR2 is FQNEAQ (reference sequence). The CDR3 runs to 15 residues. V lost 0 bases, J lost 0 bases, and 3 bases lay in between. The CDR3 protein is CASSLAISGANVLTF. The CDR3 nucleotides read TGTGCCAGCAGCTTAGCAATCTCTGGGGCCAACGTCCTGACTTTC.

This chain links TRBV5-1 with TRBJ2-3; TRBD1 matches 10 bases. The CDR3 totals 15 residues. The germline V gene encodes CDR1 SGHRS and CDR2 YFSETQ. J lost 0 bases, V lost 4 bases, and 2 bases had no gene match. CDR3 amino acids: CASSRTGGSTDTQYF. In DNA form, the CDR3 reads TGCGCCAGCAGCCGGACAGGGGGGAGCACAGATACGCAGTATTTT.

This clone was detected only once. The gene calls are TRBV5-1 and TRBJ2-1; D possibly corresponds to TRBD1 (6 bases). Germline loops: CDR1 SGHRS, CDR2 YFSETQ. Trimming removed 7 bases from V and 2 bases from J, with 16 bases in between. The CDR3 spans 15 residues. As DNA, the CDR3 is TGCGCCAGCTTACCGGGACAAGGGGCCTACAATGAGCAGTTCTTC. Translating gives CASLPGQGAYNEQFF. Drawing the rest from reference TRBV5-1 and TRBJ2-1, the complete variable domain is KAGVTQTPRYLIKTRGQQVTLSCSPISGHRSVSWYQQTPGQGLQFLFEYFSETQRNKGNFPGRFSGRQFSNSRSEMNVSTLELGDSALYLCASLPGQGAYNEQFFGPGTRLTVL.

The chain joins TRBV5-5 to TRBJ1-1; D is uncertain. The germline V gene has CDR1 SGHKS and CDR2 YYEKEE (reference sequence). Trimming took 4 bases from V and 11 from J, leaving 15 bases between them. CDR3 length equals 12 residues. CDR3 region: CASSDTLLMAFF. CDR3 nucleotides: TGTGCCAGCAGCGATACCCTGCTGATGGCTTTCTTT.

The CDR3 DNA follows: TGTGCCATCTCCGCGGGCTCCTACGAGCAGTACTTC. It translates to CAISAGSYEQYF. The rearrangement joins TRBV10-3 to TRBJ2-7; perhaps TRBD2 as D (5 bases). V shed 8 bases and J shed 0 bases, with 8 bases lying between them. This CDR3 contains 12 residues. Germline V gene lookup returns CDR1 ENHRY and CDR2 SYGVKD.

This chain joins TRBV5-4 and TRBJ1-2, with 9 bases matching TRBD1. V dropped 0 bases and J dropped 8; count of bases not matched to a gene: 5. Germline loops: CDR1 SGHNT, CDR2 YYREEE (reference sequence). The length of the CDR3 is 14 residues. CDR3 sequence (DNA): TGTGCCAGCAGCTTGGAGGGACAGGGCAGGGGCTACACCTTC. This sequence encodes CASSLEGQGRGYTF.